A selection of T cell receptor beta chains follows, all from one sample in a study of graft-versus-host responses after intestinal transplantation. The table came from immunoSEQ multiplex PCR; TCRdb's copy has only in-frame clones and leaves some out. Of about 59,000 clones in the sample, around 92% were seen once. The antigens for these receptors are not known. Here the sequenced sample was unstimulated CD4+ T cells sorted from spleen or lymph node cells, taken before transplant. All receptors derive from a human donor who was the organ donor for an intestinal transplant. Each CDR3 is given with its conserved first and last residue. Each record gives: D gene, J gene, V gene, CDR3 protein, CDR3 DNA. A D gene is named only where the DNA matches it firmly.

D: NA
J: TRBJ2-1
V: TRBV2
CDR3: CASNFDYPNNEQFF
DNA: TGTGCCAGCAATTTTGACTACCCTAACAATGAGCAGTTCTTC

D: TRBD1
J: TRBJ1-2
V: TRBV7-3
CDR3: CASSLIGTGTFSTF
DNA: TGTGCCAGCAGCTTAATCGGGACAGGGACGTTCTCCACCTTC

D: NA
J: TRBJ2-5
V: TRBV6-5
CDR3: CASSYTIQETQYF
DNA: TGTGCCAGCAGTTACACTATCCAAGAGACCCAGTACTTC

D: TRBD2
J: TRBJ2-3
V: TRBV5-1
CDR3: CASSLGGGSTDTQYF
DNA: TGCGCCAGCAGCCTTGGCGGGGGGAGCACAGATACGCAGTATTTT

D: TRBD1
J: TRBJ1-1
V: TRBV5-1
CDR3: CASSLEFRTGKNTEAFF
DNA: TGCGCCAGCAGCTTGGAATTTCGGACAGGGAAGAACACTGAAGCTTTCTTT

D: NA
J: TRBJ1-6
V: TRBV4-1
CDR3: CASSQDGPNRAYNSPLHF
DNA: TGCGCCAGCAGCCAAGATGGGCCTAACAGGGCCTATAATTCACCCCTCCACTTT

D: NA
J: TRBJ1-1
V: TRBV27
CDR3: CASSTRENTEAFF
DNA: TGTGCCAGCAGTACTAGAGAGAACACTGAAGCTTTCTTT

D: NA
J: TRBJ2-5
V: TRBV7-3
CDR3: CASSGGRLETQYF
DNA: TGTGCCAGCAGTGGGGGACGATTGGAGACCCAGTACTTC

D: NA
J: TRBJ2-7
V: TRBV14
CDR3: CASRQSGGSYEQYF
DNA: TGTGCCAGCAGACAAAGTGGGGGGTCCTACGAGCAGTACTTC

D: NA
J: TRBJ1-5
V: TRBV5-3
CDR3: CARSLGTGINQPQHF
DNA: TGTGCCAGAAGCTTGGGAACAGGGATCAATCAGCCCCAGCATTTT

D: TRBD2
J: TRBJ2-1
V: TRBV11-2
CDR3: CASSSIAGTPYNEQFF
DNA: TGTGCCAGCAGCTCCATAGCGGGGACGCCCTACAATGAGCAGTTCTTC

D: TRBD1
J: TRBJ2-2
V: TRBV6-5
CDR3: CASSYSGGANTGELFF
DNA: TGTGCCAGCAGTTACTCAGGGGGCGCGAACACCGGGGAGCTGTTTTTT

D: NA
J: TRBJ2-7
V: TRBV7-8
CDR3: CASASKRPGPVVHEQYF
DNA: TGTGCCAGCGCCAGTAAAAGGCCAGGTCCCGTTGTCCACGAGCAGTACTTC

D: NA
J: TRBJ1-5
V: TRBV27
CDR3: CASSSRGGSRQPQHF
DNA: TGTGCCAGCAGTTCAAGGGGGGGATCTAGGCAGCCCCAGCATTTT

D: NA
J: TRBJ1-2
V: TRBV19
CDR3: CASSIVPPSGYTF
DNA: TGTGCCAGTAGTATAGTCCCCCCGTCGGGCTACACCTTC